Listed below are T cell receptor beta chains from one sample, sequenced in a study of T cells after yellow fever vaccination. TCRdb independently ran MiXCR on the 5' RACE reads; one entry per CDR3 protein. The table has roughly 500,000 distinct CDR3 sequences, roughly 19% seen once. The starting material was PBMCs, obtained 15 days after the yellow fever booster vaccination. These receptor sequences come from a man under 40 who received the YFV17D yellow fever vaccine. CDR3s include the opening cysteine and the closing phenylalanine or tryptophan. Size tells how often a clone was seen (once, few, many) or the class of an expanded clone, and some rows leave it out.

v_call	j_call	clone_size	cdr3_aa
TRBV27	TRBJ1-6	NA	CASGVGSRGSSYNSPLHF
TRBV27	TRBJ2-7	NA	CASSWKGSYEQYF
TRBV20-1	TRBJ1-6	NA	CSARDLNGNSPLHF
TRBV4-3	TRBJ2-1	many	CASSQRWGSSYNEQFF
TRBV7-9	TRBJ2-5	NA	CASSLRPSGSWETQYF
TRBV7-2	TRBJ1-4	few	CASSPHPPLLPEKLFF
TRBV5-1	TRBJ1-4	NA	CASSLEQGSYEKLFF
TRBV5-1	TRBJ2-1	NA	CASRSWNEQFF
TRBV21-1	TRBJ2-5	few	CASSKGGTSGIPGETQYF
TRBV28	TRBJ2-2	NA	CASSLILDPSLGSVTGELFF
TRBV10-3	TRBJ2-5	few	CAISGLAGTIMGETQYF
TRBV20-1	TRBJ2-5	NA	CSARDRLDQTQYF
TRBV7-2	TRBJ2-1	NA	CASSFEVSFEQFF
TRBV5-6	TRBJ2-7	many	CASSLETSGYEQYF
TRBV29-1	TRBJ2-7	once	CSVQTGGPVEQYF
TRBV20-1	TRBJ2-3	NA	CSARDLGGAGSTDTQYF
TRBV4-3	TRBJ2-7	NA	CASSQVLLSSYEQYF
TRBV4-3	TRBJ2-5	NA	CASSLGGWERETQYF
TRBV5-1	TRBJ2-1	once	CASRETYEQFF
TRBV11-2	TRBJ2-5	NA	CASSLGSSGTPRRETQYF
TRBV7-8	TRBJ2-5	few	CASSATRAQRETQYF
TRBV2	TRBJ2-2	few	CASSESGLVTGGELFF
TRBV19	TRBJ1-1	few	CASSPGGHPNTEAFF
TRBV5-1	TRBJ2-1	few	CASSLAGVGSSYNEQFF
TRBV7-2	TRBJ2-1	NA	CASSLRLAGAQEQFF
TRBV7-9	TRBJ2-7	NA	CASSSTDRVPYEQYF
TRBV18	TRBJ2-3	NA	CASSSFLPEIGTDTQYF
TRBV12-3/TRBV12-4	TRBJ2-5	few	CASSLGGIRGETQYF
TRBV20-1	TRBJ2-7	NA	CSALLAGRVTYF
TRBV7-2	TRBJ2-7	NA	CASGSAGGAYEQYF
TRBV5-6	TRBJ2-5	few	CASSLWGLKYF
TRBV7-9	TRBJ1-2	NA	CASSLWAYGYTF
TRBV5-1	TRBJ2-7	NA	CASSLLLPDEQYF
TRBV20-1	TRBJ2-5	NA	CSASKDSRQETQYF
TRBV20-1	TRBJ2-1	few	CSARSASSYNEQFF
TRBV7-9	TRBJ2-5	few	CASSPLAGGEGETQYF
TRBV20-1	TRBJ2-1	NA	CSALPVGLDHNEQFF
TRBV5-1	TRBJ2-7	NA	CASADRAWEQYF
TRBV10-3	TRBJ2-7	few	CAISESTQEQYF
TRBV6-1	TRBJ2-5	NA	CASSEGLPQTFQETQYF
TRBV19	TRBJ2-1	NA	CASSPGGGNYNEQFF
TRBV6-6	TRBJ2-1	NA	CASSQKAVGFF
TRBV10-3	TRBJ2-3	few	CAISVRSSGGEDTQYF
TRBV7-2	TRBJ2-1	NA	CASSIRTLGNEQFF
TRBV9	TRBJ2-3	NA	CASRESIGSTQYF
TRBV7-2	TRBJ1-4	NA	CASSLRATGNREKLFF
TRBV10-3	TRBJ2-1	NA	CAAGLAGAAEQFF
TRBV28	TRBJ2-2	few	CASSLGDIRAGELFF
TRBV3-1	TRBJ2-1	NA	CASSRRGSGVEQFF
TRBV6-1	TRBJ1-5	NA	CASSQTGYSNQPQHF
TRBV5-1	TRBJ2-2	many	CASSRSADHTGELFF
TRBV30	TRBJ2-2	few	CAWSRLAGLVTGELFF
TRBV6-2/TRBV6-3	TRBJ2-2	NA	CASSYWSSGRADTGELFF
TRBV6-1	TRBJ2-2	few	CASRGTGLNTGELFF
TRBV11-2	TRBJ2-3	few	CASSSLRSLDTQYF